The TCR beta chain described here comes from a study of OX40 agonist ivuxolimab in advanced cancers. Study overall: Dose-escalation patients were diagnosed with hepatocellular carcinoma, melanoma, renal cell cancer or head and neck cancer.

TCRdb's copy holds only in-frame clones and misses some; the assay was immunoSEQ multiplex PCR. The sample has more than 80,000 clones; roughly 89% are singletons. Worth noting for this clone: Its target is unknown.

General study results and limits: Also present in some nonresponders was a low level of normalized T-cell clonal expansion. At 0.1 to 3.0 mg/kg, clonal expansion of CD4+ and CD8+ blood T cells had occurred by week 6. No antigen was identified for the clonally expanded peripheral T cells.

The CDR3 totals 19 residues. Germline V gives CDR1 SGHTA, CDR2 FQGNSA. V lost 4 bases, J lost 3 bases, and 10 bases stayed unmatched. This sequence was found in an adult with an advanced solid tumor such as melanoma, head and neck, liver or kidney cancer. V is TRBV7-2 and J is TRBJ2-3; the match to TRBD2 covers 16 bases. The sample in question was CD4+ or CD8+ T cells sorted from blood, obtained in a trial of the OX40 agonist ivuxolimab. The CDR3 protein is CASSWAAGLAGGRTDTQYF. In DNA, the CDR3 is TGTGCCAGCAGCTGGGCGGCGGGACTAGCGGGAGGGCGGACAGATACGCAGTATTTT. The full variable domain, rest sourced from reference TRBV7-2 and TRBJ2-3, is GAGVSQSPSNKVTEKGKDVELRCDPISGHTALYWYRQSLGQGLEFLIYFQGNSAPDKSGLPSDRFSAERTGGSVSTLTIQRTQQEDSAVYLCASSWAAGLAGGRTDTQYFGPGTRLTVL.